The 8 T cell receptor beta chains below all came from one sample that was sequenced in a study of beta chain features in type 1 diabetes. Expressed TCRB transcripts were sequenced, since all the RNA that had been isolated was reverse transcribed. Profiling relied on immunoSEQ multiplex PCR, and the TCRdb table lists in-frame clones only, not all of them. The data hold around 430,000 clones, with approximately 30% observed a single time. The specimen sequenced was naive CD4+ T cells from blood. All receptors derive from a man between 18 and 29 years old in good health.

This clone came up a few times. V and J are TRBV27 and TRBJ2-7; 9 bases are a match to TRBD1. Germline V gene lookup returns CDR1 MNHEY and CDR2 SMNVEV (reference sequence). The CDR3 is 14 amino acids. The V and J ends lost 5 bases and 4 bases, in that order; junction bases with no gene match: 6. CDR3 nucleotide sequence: TGTGCCAGCAGTCTCCGGGACAGGGAGTACGAGCAGTACTTC. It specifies CASSLRDREYEQYF.

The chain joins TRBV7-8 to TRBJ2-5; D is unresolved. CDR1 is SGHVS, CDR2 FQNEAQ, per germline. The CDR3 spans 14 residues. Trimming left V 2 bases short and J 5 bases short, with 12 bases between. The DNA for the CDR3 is TGTGCCAGCAGCTTACGTAGGGTTCTGGAGACCCAGTACTTC. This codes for CASSLRRVLETQYF.

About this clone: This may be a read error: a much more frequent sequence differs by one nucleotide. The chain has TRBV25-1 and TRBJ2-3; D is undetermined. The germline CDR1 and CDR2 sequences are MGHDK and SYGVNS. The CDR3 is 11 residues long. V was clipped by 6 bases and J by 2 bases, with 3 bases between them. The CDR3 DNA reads TGTGCCAGCAGCCTCACAGATACGCAGTATTTT. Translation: CASSLTDTQYF.

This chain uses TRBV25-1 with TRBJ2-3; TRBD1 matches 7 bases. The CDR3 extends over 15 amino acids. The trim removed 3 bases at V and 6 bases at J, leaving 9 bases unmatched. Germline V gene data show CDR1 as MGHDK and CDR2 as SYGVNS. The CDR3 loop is CASSDPGGWRDTQYF. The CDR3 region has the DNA TGTGCCAGCAGTGACCCAGGGGGATGGCGCGATACGCAGTATTTT. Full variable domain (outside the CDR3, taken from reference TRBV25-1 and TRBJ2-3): EADIYQTPRYLVIGTGKKITLECSQTMGHDKMYWYQQDPGMELHLIHYSYGVNSTEKGDLSSESTVSRIRTEHFPLTLESARPSHTSQYLCASSDPGGWRDTQYFGPGTRLTVL.

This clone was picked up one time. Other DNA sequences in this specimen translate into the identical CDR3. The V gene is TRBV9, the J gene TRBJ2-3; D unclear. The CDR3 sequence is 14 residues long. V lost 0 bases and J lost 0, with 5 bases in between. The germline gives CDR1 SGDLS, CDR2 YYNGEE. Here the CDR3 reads CASSVGGSTDTQYF. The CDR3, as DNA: TGTGCCAGCAGCGTAGGCGGCAGCACAGATACGCAGTATTTT.

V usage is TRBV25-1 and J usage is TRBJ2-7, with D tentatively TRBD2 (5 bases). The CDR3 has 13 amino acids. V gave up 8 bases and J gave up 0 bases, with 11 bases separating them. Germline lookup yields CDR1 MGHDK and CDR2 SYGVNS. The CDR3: CASRAAGSYEQYF. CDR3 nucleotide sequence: TGTGCCAGCCGAGCCGCGGGCTCCTACGAGCAGTACTTC.

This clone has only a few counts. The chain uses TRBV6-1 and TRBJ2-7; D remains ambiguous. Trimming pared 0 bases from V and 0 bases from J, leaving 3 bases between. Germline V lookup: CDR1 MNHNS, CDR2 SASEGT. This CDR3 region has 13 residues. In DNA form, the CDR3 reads TGTGCCAGCAGTGAAGCGGCCTCCTACGAGCAGTACTTC. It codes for CASSEAASYEQYF.

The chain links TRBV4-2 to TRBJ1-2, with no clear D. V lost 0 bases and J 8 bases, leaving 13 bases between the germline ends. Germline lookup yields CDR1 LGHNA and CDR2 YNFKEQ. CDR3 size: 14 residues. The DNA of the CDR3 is TGTGCCAGCAGCCAAGATTCCCAGGCATGGGGCTACACCTTC. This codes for CASSQDSQAWGYTF.